Included here is one T cell receptor (beta chain) sequence, with context. This entry is derived from a study of blood T cell repertoires in COVID-19. Across the whole study: The origin of the acute and convalescent COVID-19 samples was the United States, Italy and Spain.

Trimming took 4 bases from V and 2 from J, leaving 10 bases between them. There are 14 residues in the CDR3. CDR1 and CDR2 (germline): SGHDT, YYEEEE. Authors' methods: Cell counts per sample came from amplifying reference gene primers. Repertoires were generated with immunoSEQ multiplex PCR, while TCRdb's copy carries only in-frame clones and drops some. For V, J and clone size, that table is used; D and trimming come from the DNA. The sample records 150,000 or so clones, 87% being singletons. The receptor was isolated from a man aged 80 or over with acute or convalescent COVID-19. The material sequenced was peripheral blood. The genes are TRBV5-6 and TRBJ1-3, with D perhaps TRBD1 (6 bases). The DNA for the CDR3 is TGTGCCAGCAGCCCTACAGGGACTGGAAACACCATATATTTT. The encoded protein is CASSPTGTGNTIYF. The full variable domain, rest sourced from reference TRBV5-6 and TRBJ1-3, is DAGVTQSPTHLIKTRGQQVTLRCSPKSGHDTVSWYQQALGQGPQFIFQYYEEEERQRGNFPDRFSGHQFPNYSSELNVNALLLGDSALYLCASSPTGTGNTIYFGEGSWLTVV.